These 31 T cell receptor beta chains came from one sample sequenced in a study of shared clonotypes between healthy human individuals. Assay used: immunoSEQ multiplex PCR; TCRdb lists only in-frame clones, some missing. The sample shows about 960,000 clones, approximately 80% of them seen only once. The sequencing input was memory CD4+ T cells sorted from blood. The subset is: CD45RA-negative fraction. These receptor sequences come from a man aged 18 to 29 in good health.

This clone was counted once. This chain uses TRBV6-5 with TRBJ1-5, with a tentative D call TRBD1 (5 bases). Trimming took 9 bases from V and 15 from J, leaving 15 bases between them. In germline, CDR1 is MNHEY, CDR2 SVGAGI. The length of the CDR3 is 10 residues. DNA of the CDR3: TGTGCCAGAGGGGATCGGGTCCGGCATTTT. This encodes CARGDRVRHF.

The chain couples TRBV29-1 to TRBJ1-1; 7 positions match TRBD1. The CDR3 consists of 15 residues. The germline CDR1 and CDR2 sequences are SQVTM and ANQGSEA. Trimming at V came to 6 bases and at J to 5 bases, leaving 15 bases not matched to a gene. CDR3 sequence reads: CSVTSQGGAGTEAFF. The CDR3 DNA follows: TGCAGCGTGACAAGCCAAGGGGGCGCGGGGACTGAAGCTTTCTTT.

This clone was seen a single time. The rearrangement joins TRBV10-3 to TRBJ1-2, with 7 bases fitting TRBD1. Germline loops: CDR1 ENHRY, CDR2 SYGVKD. Trimming at V came to 8 bases and at J to 4 bases, leaving 1 base not matched to a gene. The CDR3 runs to 11 residues. CDR3 residues: CAIGQVYGYTF. CDR3 nucleotides: TGTGCCATCGGACAGGTCTATGGCTACACCTTC.

A few counts support this clone. The J gene is TRBJ1-4, the V gene TRBV10-1; D unclear. The V gene's germline CDR1 is WNHNN and CDR2 SYGVQD (reference sequence). V was pared by 4 bases and J by 8 bases, with 8 bases between. The CDR3 is made up of 12 amino acids. In DNA form, the CDR3 reads TGCGCCAGCAGTGCGGACGGGGAAAAACTGTTTTTT. Its translation: CASSADGEKLFF.

Worth noting for this clone: Within the sample, other DNA sequences also encode this same CDR3. The V gene is TRBV6-1, the J gene TRBJ1-4, with a tentative D call TRBD1 (5 bases). V lost 8 bases and J lost 8, with 12 bases in between. The CDR3 runs to 12 residues. The V gene's germline CDR1 is MNHNS and CDR2 SASEGT. The CDR3 nucleotides are TGTGCCAGCCGGCAGGGTAACGAAAAACTGTTTTTT. It is translated as CASRQGNEKLFF.

The chain links TRBV20-1 to TRBJ2-1; no reliable D call. Germline values: CDR1 DFQATT, CDR2 SNEGSKA (reference sequence). V dropped 4 bases and J dropped 7 bases, with 8 bases sitting between them. CDR3 length: 11 amino acids. CDR3 DNA sequence: TGCAGTGCTACCGGAAAGAATGAGCAGTTCTTC. It codes for CSATGKNEQFF.

This chain connects TRBV12-5 to TRBJ2-7, with a weak D call TRBD2 (6 bases). The V and J ends lost 1 base and 6 bases respectively, with 13 bases between them. Germline V gene sequence: CDR1 LGHNT, CDR2 FRNRAP. The CDR3 sequence is 14 residues long. This CDR3 is CASGLALGGSEQYF. In DNA, the CDR3 is TGTGCTAGTGGTTTGGCCCTGGGGGGAAGCGAGCAGTACTTC.

About this clone itself: The sample has other DNA sequences that encode this CDR3 too. This sequence joins TRBV4-1 and TRBJ2-5; the D call may be TRBD1 or TRBD2 (6 bases each). Trimming stripped 1 base from V and 5 bases from J, with 11 bases between. In germline, CDR1 is MGHRA, CDR2 YSYEKL. The CDR3 spans 14 residues. The CDR3 DNA is TGCGCCAGCAGCCAAGGGAAAGGGGGGGAGACCCAGTACTTC. It encodes CASSQGKGGETQYF.

The chain links TRBV28 to TRBJ1-2; D is perhaps TRBD1 (6 bases). Germline V lookup: CDR1 MDHEN, CDR2 SYDVKM. V dropped 4 bases and J dropped 8 bases, with 17 bases sitting between them. The CDR3 runs 14 residues. Here the CDR3 reads CASSYRDIRRGYTF. The CDR3 nucleotides read TGTGCCAGCAGTTACAGGGACATTCGGAGGGGCTACACCTTC.

The genes are TRBV19 and TRBJ1-4, with TRBD1 matching over 7 bases. CDR3 size: 14 residues. J lost 10 bases, V lost 7 bases, and 12 bases had no gene match. Germline V gene sequence: CDR1 LNHDA, CDR2 SQIVND (reference sequence). The DNA of the CDR3 is TGTGCCAGTAACCTACAGGGGTATCTCGGAAAACTGTTTTTT. This translates into CASNLQGYLGKLFF.

This clone was seen only a few times. The V gene is TRBV6-1, the J gene TRBJ1-1; 7 bases agree with TRBD1. The CDR3 length is 16 residues. The J segment lost 4 bases and the V segment lost 4 bases, leaving 12 bases of the junction unmatched. The germline CDR1 and CDR2 sequences are MNHNS and SASEGT. As DNA, the CDR3 is TGTGCCAGCAGTGGGAAAGGACAGGCAAAGATCACTGAAGCTTTCTTT. Translation: CASSGKGQAKITEAFF.

This clone was picked up a small number of times. V is TRBV5-5 and J is TRBJ1-1; D gene uncertain. Trimming pared 7 bases from V and 5 bases from J, leaving 15 bases between. The CDR3 is 13 amino acids. The germline CDR1 and CDR2 sequences are SGHKS and YYEKEE (reference sequence). The chain's CDR3 is CASRYIWGTEAFF. CDR3 nucleotide sequence: TGTGCCAGCCGGTATATCTGGGGTACTGAAGCTTTCTTT.

This chain joins TRBV7-6 and TRBJ1-4, with a tentative D call TRBD1 (5 bases). The CDR3 sequence is 13 residues long. V dropped 4 bases and J dropped 8 bases, with 11 bases sitting between them. The V gene's germline CDR1 is SGHVS and CDR2 FNYEAQ. The chain's CDR3 is CASSSYGGEKLFF. The DNA of the CDR3 is TGTGCCAGCAGCTCCTATGGGGGGGAAAAACTGTTTTTT.

The V call is TRBV6-5, the J call TRBJ2-7; 10 bases line up with TRBD1. CDR3 length: 12 residues. Germline V CDR1 and CDR2: MNHEY, SVGAGI. This CDR3 is CVTGDRGDEQYF. The CDR3 nucleotides read TGTGTTACGGGGGACAGGGGCGACGAGCAGTACTTC.

Comment on this clone: The sample contains more than one DNA sequence encoding this CDR3. The rearrangement uses TRBV28 and TRBJ1-2; 7 bases are a match to TRBD1. Germline V gene data show CDR1 as MDHEN and CDR2 as SYDVKM. The CDR3 runs 13 residues. The V segment lost 5 bases and the J segment 4 bases; nucleotides outside the gene matches: 4. The CDR3, as DNA: TGTGCCAGCAGTACCGGGGACAGCTATGGCTACACCTTC. It translates to CASSTGDSYGYTF.

The J gene is TRBJ2-4, the V gene TRBV20-1; D is ambiguous. The V gene's germline CDR1 is DFQATT and CDR2 SNEGSKA (reference sequence). The CDR3 has 10 amino acids. V lost 0 bases and J lost 7, with 1 base in between. CDR3 sequence (DNA): TGCAGTGCTAGAGACAACATTCAGTACTTC. Its translation: CSARDNIQYF.

The chain couples TRBV6-1 to TRBJ2-5; D may be TRBD1 (6 bases). The CDR3 has 13 residues. Trimming stripped 4 bases from V and 4 bases from J, with 10 bases between. Germline V gives CDR1 MNHNS, CDR2 SASEGT. The CDR3 DNA follows: TGTGCCAGCAGTGGGGGACACCGAGAGACCCAGTACTTC. Translated: CASSGGHRETQYF.

This clone has only a few counts. The chain employs TRBV11-1 and TRBJ1-6; TRBD1 matches at 7 bases. Per germline, CDR1 SGHAT and CDR2 FQDESV (reference sequence). The CDR3 is made up of 14 amino acids. J was trimmed by 7 bases and V by 5 bases; bases with no gene match: 5. CDR3 amino acids: CASSPQGENSPLHF. The CDR3 DNA is TGTGCCAGCAGCCCCCAGGGGGAAAATTCACCCCTCCACTTT.

Regarding this clone: Other DNA sequences of this sample code for an identical CDR3. This chain uses TRBV7-2 with TRBJ2-1; 10 positions match TRBD2. Germline values: CDR1 SGHTA, CDR2 FQGNSA. CDR3 size: 15 residues. V lost 5 bases, J lost 3 bases, and 4 bases stayed unmatched. This CDR3 reads CASSRLAGVYNEQFF. Written as DNA, the CDR3 is TGTGCCAGCAGCCGACTAGCGGGTGTCTACAATGAGCAGTTCTTC.

V gene TRBV7-2 combines with J gene TRBJ1-6, with D possibly matching TRBD1 (6 bases). This CDR3 has 14 amino acids. CDR1 and CDR2 (germline): SGHTA, FQGNSA. V was clipped by 5 bases and J by 5 bases, with 10 bases between them. This CDR3 reads CASSLRTDNSPLHF. In DNA form, the CDR3 reads TGTGCCAGCAGCCTCCGGACAGATAATTCACCCCTCCACTTT.

J is TRBJ1-4 and V is TRBV19; tentative D call: TRBD1 (5 bases). V lost 5 bases to trimming and J lost 7 bases, with 17 bases between them. Germline V gene sequence: CDR1 LNHDA, CDR2 SQIVND (reference sequence). The CDR3 loop spans 15 amino acids. The CDR3 nucleotides are TGTGCCAGTAGTGATCAGACAGTACTCCCTGAAAAACTGTTTTTT. This sequence encodes CASSDQTVLPEKLFF.

V usage is TRBV5-1 and J usage is TRBJ1-4; TRBD1 agrees at 8 bases. Germline assignment: CDR1 SGHRS and CDR2 YFSETQ. V lost 4 bases, J lost 7 bases, and 6 bases stayed unmatched. The CDR3 has 14 residues. CDR3 sequence (DNA): TGCGCCAGCAGCGGCAGGGGGCAGGGTGAAAAACTGTTTTTT. Translating it yields CASSGRGQGEKLFF.

The chain links TRBV19 to TRBJ2-7, with 7 nucleotides matching TRBD1. This CDR3 contains 15 residues. Trimming at V came to 6 bases and at J to 0 bases, leaving 8 bases not matched to a gene. Looked up from germline, CDR1 is LNHDA and CDR2 is SQIVND (reference sequence). The CDR3 loop is CASRIGDRISYEQYF. CDR3 nucleotides: TGTGCCAGTAGGATTGGGGACAGAATCTCCTACGAGCAGTACTTC.

The gene calls are TRBV9 and TRBJ2-7; no clear D gene. Germline V lookup: CDR1 SGDLS, CDR2 YYNGEE. The CDR3 runs 15 residues. Trimming removed 4 bases at V and 0 bases at J, with 14 bases between. Written as DNA, the CDR3 is TGTGCCAGCAGCCCCGAGCAAACCCGCTCCTACGAGCAGTACTTC. The encoded protein is CASSPEQTRSYEQYF.

Here the CDR3 reads CASSELQDYSNQPQHF. CDR3 nucleotides: TGTGCCAGCAGTGAACTACAGGATTATAGCAATCAGCCCCAGCATTTT. The rearrangement links TRBV6-1 to TRBJ1-5; the D gene is possibly TRBD1 (5 bases). Trimming removed 2 bases at V and 0 bases at J, with 11 bases between. Germline CDR1 is MNHNS and CDR2 is SASEGT. There are 16 residues in the CDR3.

This clone appeared a single time. The CDR3 region is CAWSVLAASAGLFF. The DNA for the CDR3 is TGTGCCTGGAGTGTACTGGCGGCTTCCGCGGGGCTGTTTTTT. This rearrangement joins TRBV30 to TRBJ2-2, with a tentative D call TRBD2 (5 bases). The CDR3 sequence is 14 residues long. Deletions cut 0 bases from V and 13 bases from J, with 18 bases between. From germline, CDR1 is GTSNPN and CDR2 SVGIG (reference sequence).

A few counts support this clone. J is TRBJ1-1 and V is TRBV10-2; 7 bases align to TRBD1. The germline V gene has CDR1 WSHSY and CDR2 SAAADI. The CDR3 totals 13 residues. The ends lost 6 bases at V and 7 bases at J; junction bases unmatched: 8. The CDR3 DNA follows: TGCGCCAGCAGAGACAGGGTTACTAATGAAGCTTTCTTT. Translation gives CASRDRVTNEAFF.

The gene calls are TRBV5-1 and TRBJ1-2; TRBD1 matches at 9 bases. CDR1 is SGHRS, CDR2 YFSETQ, per germline. V lost 4 bases to trimming and J lost 6 bases; unmatched junction nucleotides: 4. CDR3 length: 13 amino acids. The DNA of the CDR3 is TGCGCCAGCAGCGGTACAGGGGGCAATGGCTACACCTTC. Its protein is CASSGTGGNGYTF.

CDR3 protein: CASSLRPSITYF. The DNA for the CDR3 is TGTGCCAGCAGCTTAAGACCTTCCATTACATACTTC. The chain joins TRBV7-9 to TRBJ2-7; D gene uncertain. Germline V gene sequence: CDR1 SEHNR, CDR2 FQNEAQ (reference sequence). The CDR3 has 12 amino acids. V was pared by 2 bases and J by 13 bases, with 15 bases between. The variable domain in full, completed from reference TRBV7-9 and TRBJ2-7, reads DTGVSQNPRHKITKRGQNVTFRCDPISEHNRLYWYRQTLGQGPEFLTYFQNEAQLEKSRLLSDRFSAERPKGSFSTLEIQRTEQGDSAMYLCASSLRPSITYFGPGTRLTVT.

This clone was seen a few times. CDR3 amino acids: CAISGVDTQYF. The CDR3 nucleotides are TGTGCCATCAGTGGGGTGGATACGCAGTATTTT. This chain joins TRBV10-3 and TRBJ2-3; no clear D. This CDR3 has 11 residues. The ends were cut back, 4 bases at V and 6 bases at J, with 5 bases in the middle. Germline lookup yields CDR1 ENHRY and CDR2 SYGVKD.

Concerning this clone itself: This sample includes further DNA sequences coding for the same CDR3. J is TRBJ1-2 and V is TRBV28; D is unclear. Trimming took 7 bases from V and 0 from J, leaving 6 bases between them. Germline CDR1 and CDR2: MDHEN and SYDVKM. The CDR3 consists of 12 residues. The CDR3 coding sequence is TGTGCCAGCACCCTAGCTAACTATGGCTACACCTTC. It codes for CASTLANYGYTF.